The 8 T cell receptor beta chains presented below share a single source sample, sequenced in a study of blood T cells in healthy people across ages. Combining a sample-barcoded 5' primer with a J-beta primer mix, a second PCR ran for roughly 6 to 12 cycles. TCRdb ran MiXCR on the 5' RACE reads and lists one entry per CDR3 protein. The sample lists 1.5 million to 2 million distinct CDR3 sequences; 39% were seen once. Material: blood. These receptors came from a human donor in good health.

The sample holds a few counts of this clonotype. The chain has TRBV3-1 and TRBJ1-1; D perhaps matches TRBD1 (5 bases). V shed 2 bases and J shed 8 bases, with 15 bases lying between them. The length of the CDR3 is 14 residues. Per germline, CDR1 LGHDT and CDR2 YNNKEL (reference sequence). CDR3 bases: TGTGCCAGCAGCCAATTCCCAGGGCTCGGCGAAGCTTTCTTT. Amino acids: CASSQFPGLGEAFF.

There are a few counts of this clonotype. The rearrangement uses TRBV27 and TRBJ1-6; the D gene is possibly TRBD1 (6 bases). V was pared by 8 bases and J by 8 bases, with 31 bases between. The CDR3 has 19 amino acids. Germline CDR1 MNHEY, CDR2 SMNVEV (reference sequence). CDR3 amino acids: CASFGYGTLLDRDDSPLHF. As DNA, the CDR3 is TGTGCCAGCTTCGGTTACGGGACACTCCTAGATCGGGACGATTCACCCCTCCACTTT.

DNA of the CDR3: TGTGCCACCAGCTATCGATTGCTAGCGGGGGGTTCGGATACGCAGTATTTT. Translating gives CATSYRLLAGGSDTQYF. The V and J genes are TRBV15 and TRBJ2-3; TRBD2 matches at 11 bases. V shed 5 bases, J shed 6 bases, and the junction held 13 bases outside the gene matches. Germline CDR1 is LNHNV and CDR2 is YYDKDF (reference sequence). This CDR3 comprises 17 residues.

This chain uses TRBV4-3 with TRBJ2-1; no reliable D call. CDR3 length: 17 amino acids. Germline values: CDR1 LGHNA, CDR2 YSLEER. The V end was cut by 1 base, the J end by 0 bases, with 13 bases between. In DNA, the CDR3 is TGCGCCAGCAGCCAAGTAACCTTTTCTGACTCCTACAATGAGCAGTTCTTC. Translating it yields CASSQVTFSDSYNEQFF.

The V call is TRBV18, the J call TRBJ2-4; 9 bases agree with TRBD1. The DNA end favors TRBJ2-7, so the J call may be wrong. Germline loops: CDR1 KGHSH, CDR2 LQKENI. The CDR3 extends over 13 amino acids. CDR3 DNA: TGTGCCAGCACCTGGGACAGGGAAGGCGAGCAGTACTTC. Amino acid sequence: CASTWDREGEQYF.

In this sample, this clonotype turned up once. The rearrangement links TRBV7-3 to TRBJ1-1; maybe TRBD1 (5 bases). The germline CDR1 and CDR2 sequences are SGHTA and FQGTGA. With 4 bases removed from V and 8 bases from J, the gap between germline ends came to 11 bases. The CDR3 totals 12 residues. CDR3 residues: CASSWTLGEAFF. The DNA of the CDR3 is TGTGCCAGCAGCTGGACACTGGGGGAAGCTTTCTTT.

The V and J genes are TRBV7-9 and TRBJ2-7; 7 bases fit TRBD1. The J call may be in error: the DNA end matches TRBJ2-1 better. CDR1 and CDR2 from the germline V gene are SEHNR and FQNEAQ (reference sequence). The CDR3 is 14 residues long. The CDR3 is CASSSQGLCYEQFF. The CDR3 bases are TGTGCCAGCAGCTCACAGGGGCTATGCTACGAGCAGTTCTTC.

The chain joins TRBV5-1 to TRBJ2-5, with D uncertain. The end of the DNA aligns better with TRBJ2-7, so the J call may be wrong. Germline V gene lookup returns CDR1 SGHRS and CDR2 YFSETQ. The CDR3 has 13 amino acids. CDR3 loop: CASSLENDYEQYF. CDR3 nucleotide sequence: TGCGCCAGCAGCTTGGAAAACGACTACGAGCAGTACTTC.